Each of the 7 T cell receptor beta chains below was sequenced from the same sample in a study of memory CD4+ T cells and cytomegalovirus serostatus. The repertoire was sequenced with immunoSEQ multiplex PCR; TCRdb's copy has only in-frame clones and lacks some. This table holds about 64,000 clones, approximately 80% found once. The sort gate was single viable CD3+CD4+CD8-CD45RO+ cells for memory CD4+ T cells. Specimen: memory CD4+ T cells from blood. The receptors shown here come from an adult in good health and CMV-seronegative.

The CDR3 is CASSPGGGNEKLFF. CDR3 coding DNA: TGTGCCAGCAGCCCGGGCGGGGGGAATGAAAAACTGTTTTTT. The genes are TRBV5-4 and TRBJ1-4; possibly TRBD1 for D (5 bases). The V and J ends lost 4 bases and 5 bases respectively, with 12 bases between them. The CDR3 runs to 14 residues. Germline V gene data show CDR1 as SGHNT and CDR2 as YYREEE (reference sequence). Using reference TRBV5-4 and TRBJ1-4 for the parts outside the CDR3, the full variable domain is ETGVTQSPTHLIKTRGQQVTLRCSSQSGHNTVSWYQQALGQGPQFIFQYYREEENGRGNFPPRFSGLQFPNYSSELNVNALELDDSALYLCASSPGGGNEKLFFGSGTQLSVL.

The J gene is TRBJ1-6, the V gene TRBV18; D not resolved. The length of the CDR3 is 14 residues. Per germline, CDR1 KGHSH and CDR2 LQKENI. V lost 1 base and J 7 bases, leaving 8 bases between the germline ends. DNA of the CDR3: TGTGCCAGCTCACCACGGGCAGAAAATTCACCCCTCCACTTT. Encoded protein: CASSPRAENSPLHF.

The chain is built from TRBV5-8 and TRBJ1-4; possibly TRBD1 for D (5 bases). Germline V lookup: CDR1 SGHTS, CDR2 YDEGEE. This CDR3 comprises 16 residues. With 4 bases removed from V and 8 bases from J, the gap between germline ends came to 21 bases. The CDR3, as DNA: TGTGCCAGCAGCCCACGGTCTTATGGGTGGGGCGAAAAACTGTTTTTT. Translating it yields CASSPRSYGWGEKLFF.

V gene TRBV5-8 combines with J gene TRBJ1-4, with no clear D. Trimming left V 0 bases short and J 5 bases short, with 11 bases between. Germline V CDR1 and CDR2: SGHTS, YDEGEE. CDR3 length: 15 amino acids. In nucleotides, the CDR3 is TGTGCCAGCAGCTTGGGGGGATATGAGAATGAAAAACTGTTTTTT. Translated, it gives CASSLGGYENEKLFF.

This clone has a single count. The chain couples TRBV7-2 to TRBJ2-7, with D maybe TRBD2 (5 bases). CDR1 is SGHTA, CDR2 FQGNSA, per germline. The CDR3 totals 13 residues. V was clipped by 3 bases and J by 4 bases, with 10 bases between them. CDR3 nucleotide sequence: TGTGCCAGCAGCTTTACTAGGGCATACGAGCAGTACTTC. Protein product: CASSFTRAYEQYF.

The V gene is TRBV27, the J gene TRBJ2-7; D call uncertain. Trimming pared 5 bases from V and 3 bases from J, leaving 8 bases between. From germline, CDR1 is MNHEY and CDR2 SMNVEV (reference sequence). This CDR3 spans 12 amino acids. The CDR3 region has the DNA TGTGCCAGCAGTCCGAGAATCTACGAGCAGTACTTC. It specifies CASSPRIYEQYF.

The J gene is TRBJ2-7, the V gene TRBV12-5, with TRBD1 matching 9 bases. This CDR3 is 16 amino acids long. V was pared by 1 base and J by 3 bases, with 7 bases of the junction left unmatched. Germline assignment: CDR1 LGHNT and CDR2 FRNRAP. The CDR3 is CASGLGPGQGGYEQYF. The CDR3 DNA follows: TGTGCTAGTGGTTTGGGTCCGGGACAGGGTGGCTACGAGCAGTACTTC.